This TCR beta chain was captured by sequencing in a study of blood T cell repertoires in COVID-19 (dated by TCRdb to 2018 to 2020). Looking at the study overall: The collaborator samples originated in the United States, Italy and Spain and spanned the acute and convalescent phases of COVID-19. Sample metadata almost always included a de-identified subject ID, COVID-19 status, age in years and sex. Deeply sampled blood TCRbeta repertoires from subjects exposed to, actively infected with, or recovered from COVID-19 were included in the dataset. The samples were drawn from two sources: the first 160 participants of the ongoing ImmuneRACE study, and 1,000 to 1,500 subjects contributed by 6 global collaborators. The prospective study material was composed of cDNA or gDNA derived from T cells, B-cell-depleted T cells, or PBMCs. The repertoires were released in a freely available public database intended as a resource for research on the immune response to SARS-CoV-2. Where available, HLA class I and class II types were taken from metadata supplied by the sample provider and were not determined by assay-based typing.

Reading the germline V gene gives CDR1 SGDLS and CDR2 YYNGEE. Trimming removed 4 bases from V and 7 bases from J; the gene matches leave 11 bases unexplained. The CDR3 contains 15 residues, cysteine and phenylalanine counted. The read is trimmed to its CDR3 DNA, 45 bases read in frame from base 1. About this clone: This clone's antigen is unknown. No quality values exist for individual bases; no much larger clone is one base distant.

The paper as a whole reports these results and caveats: Clinical and demographic metadata were provided uncurated, with the amount varying by source and participant.

Each collaborating institution followed its own protocols to collect whole blood in K2EDTA tubes. For TCRbeta analysis, collaborators shipped samples in one of three forms: frozen whole blood, isolated PBMCs, or DNA extracted from either of those sample types. The immunoSEQ Assay, a bias-controlled multiplex PCR, was used to amplify TCRbeta CDR3 regions from genomic DNA. For the original study's pipeline: Within the assay, amplification of reference gene primers was used to estimate how many nucleated cells each sample contained. To quantify the absolute abundance of each unique TCRbeta CDR3 rearrangement, sequence reads were collapsed and filtered. For each sample, productive Simpson clonality was calculated by taking the square root of Simpson's diversity index across productive rearrangements. TCRdb retrieved this table from immuneACCESS and kept in-frame rearrangements only. Not all clones are present; in checked studies, unresolved V genes account for under half, and no reason is known for the remainder. That table gives V, J and clone size, and the DNA gave D and trimming. The sample table holds about 85,000 clones, of which around 88% were seen once. The ten largest clones capture about 5.3% of the sample.

The sample consisted of peripheral blood. The chain joins TRBV9 to TRBJ2-7, with 10 bases matching TRBD2. This TCR was recovered from a man between 60 and 75 years old with acute or convalescent COVID-19. The CDR3 in this case is CASSPHPSGGEEQYF. The DNA reads TGTGCCAGCAGCCCCCATCCCAGCGGGGGGGAAGAGCAGTACTTC. The full variable domain, with segments outside the CDR3 supplied by the reference TRBV9 and TRBJ2-7 proteins, appears as DSGVTQTPKHLITATGQRVTLRCSPRSGDLSVYWYQQSLDQGLQFLIQYYNGEERAKGNILERFSAQQFPDLHSELNLSSLELGDSALYFCASSPHPSGGEEQYFGPGTRLTVT.